This T cell receptor beta chain came from a study of cytomegalovirus exposure and HLA in healthy donors. Findings and limits, study-wide: Most subjects' HLA-A and HLA-B alleles were reportedly predicted from TCR beta sequences.

Germline V gene lookup returns CDR1 SNHLY and CDR2 FYNNEI. The CDR3 has 14 residues. Trimming at V came to 4 bases and at J to 2 bases, leaving 4 bases not matched to a gene. Note on this clone: Its antigen is still unknown.

PCR amplification relied on 60 Vbeta primers (plus 13 Jbeta primers). Assay: immunoSEQ multiplex PCR; the TCRdb copy retains only in-frame clones and omits some. This table has about 180,000 clones, over 75% appearing once. The sample comprised PBMCs. The origin of this receptor is a young woman in good health and CMV-seronegative. This chain connects TRBV2 to TRBJ2-7, with 8 bases that match TRBD1. The CDR3 here is CASSVGTGAYEQYF. In DNA, the CDR3 is TGTGCCAGCAGTGTCGGGACAGGAGCCTACGAGCAGTACTTC. The full variable domain, with the rest looked up from reference TRBV2 and TRBJ2-7, is EPEVTQTPSHQVTQMGQEVILRCVPISNHLYFYWYRQILGQKVEFLVSFYNNEISEKSEIFDDQFSVERPDGSNFTLKIRSTKLEDSAMYFCASSVGTGAYEQYFGPGTRLTVT.